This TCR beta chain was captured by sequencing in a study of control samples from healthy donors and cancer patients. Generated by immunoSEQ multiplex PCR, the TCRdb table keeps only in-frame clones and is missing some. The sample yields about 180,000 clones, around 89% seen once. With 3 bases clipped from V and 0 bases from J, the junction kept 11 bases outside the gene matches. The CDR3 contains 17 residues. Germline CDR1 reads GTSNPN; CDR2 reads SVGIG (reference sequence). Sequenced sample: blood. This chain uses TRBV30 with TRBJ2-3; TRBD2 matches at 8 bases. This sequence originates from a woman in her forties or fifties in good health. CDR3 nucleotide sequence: TGTGCCTGGAGCGATCCCCGGGGGGGCAAAAGCACAGATACGCAGTATTTT. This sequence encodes CAWSDPRGGKSTDTQYF. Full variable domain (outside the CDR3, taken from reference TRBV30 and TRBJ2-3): SQTIHQWPATLVQPVGSPLSLECTVEGTSNPNLYWYRQAAGRGLQLLFYSVGIGQISSEVPQNLSASRPQDRQFILSSKKLLLSDSGFYLCAWSDPRGGKSTDTQYFGPGTRLTVL.